The source of this T cell receptor (beta chain) is a study of shared clonotypes between healthy human individuals. The CDR3 is 12 amino acids. Trimming took off 6 bases at V and 2 bases at J, with 10 bases between the two ends. The germline V gene encodes CDR1 SQVTM and CDR2 ANQGSEA. Clones were read by immunoSEQ multiplex PCR, and TCRdb kept only the in-frame ones, dropping some. The table includes roughly 1,000,000 clones, around three quarters detected once. This clone appeared many times. The antigen is unknown. Other DNA variants within this sample encode the same CDR3. Study results and limitations: Blood was the sole source, and tissue repertoires probably differ. Among non-shared clonotypes, generation probabilities were lower than among those shared by all four donors.

The clonotype comes from a man aged 18-30 years in good health. Some clones in this sample may be carry-over from other donors' samples. The sequenced sample was memory CD4+ T cells from PBMCs. Subset meaning: CD45RA-negative fraction. The rearrangement uses TRBV29-1 and TRBJ1-1; D gene unclear. CDR3 amino acids: CSVNRPNTEAFF. For the CDR3, the DNA is TGCAGCGTCAACCGCCCCAACACTGAAGCTTTCTTT.